These T cell receptor beta chains were read from a single sample in a study of blood T cell repertoires in COVID-19. Libraries were prepared by immunoSEQ multiplex PCR; TCRdb keeps only in-frame clonotypes and omits some of them. Here the sample spans about 160,000 clones, over 80% being singletons. Sequenced input: peripheral blood. The receptors shown here come from a woman of 80 years or more with active or convalescent COVID-19. The conserved cysteine and the conserved F or W are not part of the CDR3 here. The order of the fields is V gene, CDR3 length, J gene, D gene, CDR3 protein. A D gene is named only where the DNA matches it firmly.

TRBV13,13,TRBJ1-3,TRBD1,ASRKWGQGWDTIY
TRBV2,12,TRBJ1-2,-,ASGQGLANYGYT
TRBV30,11,TRBJ1-2,-,AWSVMGREGYT
TRBV29-1,14,TRBJ1-4,TRBD1,SVRTGAAETNEKLF
TRBV7-2,12,TRBJ1-2,TRBD1,ASSSPTGVAGYT
TRBV6-4,11,TRBJ2-7,TRBD1,ASSPDRGREQY
TRBV3-1/TRBV3-2,12,TRBJ1-5,-,ASSQVPGDQPQH
TRBV19,12,TRBJ2-1,-,ASMKGGSYNEQF
TRBV5-1,13,TRBJ2-5,-,ASSPNAGLQETQY
TRBV3-1/TRBV3-2,14,TRBJ1-1,TRBD1,ASSPGTGGRNTEAF
TRBV4-3,16,TRBJ2-4,-,ASSQDLRQASAKNIQY
TRBV2,11,TRBJ2-7,-,ASSERLFYEQY
TRBV18,11,TRBJ1-1,TRBD1,ASSGTGGTEAF
TRBV2,13,TRBJ2-6,-,ASRPTDSGANVLT
TRBV19,16,TRBJ1-2,TRBD1,ASSMGGGQGDLFYGYT
TRBV9,11,TRBJ2-1,-,ASGGLSYNEQF
TRBV7-6,14,TRBJ1-3,-,ASIYGDKYSGNTIY
TRBV2,13,TRBJ2-1,TRBD2,ASQRVAGGWNEQF
TRBV5-1,12,TRBJ2-5,TRBD1,ASSPGTGLETQY